Presented here are 23 T cell receptor beta chains from one specimen sequenced in a study of T-cell reconstitution after alpha-beta-depleted transplantation in children. The library targeted TCRbeta and was prepared with unique molecular identifiers. One entry per CDR3 protein results from TCRdb running MiXCR on the PCR reads. The sample includes about 600,000 distinct CDR3 sequences, roughly 23% of them seen just once. Sequences were derived from PBMCs, mostly from graft donor cells, sampled 360 days after TCRalphabeta/CD19-depleted stem cell transplant. These receptor sequences come from a boy under two years old who had a stem cell transplant for acute myeloid leukemia, so the T cells may come from the graft donor.

In its sample, this clonotype was seen a few times. The chain has TRBV10-3 and TRBJ1-1; 9 bases line up with TRBD1. The V segment lost 10 bases and the J segment 4 bases; nucleotides outside the gene matches: 4. The CDR3 loop spans 12 amino acids. Germline CDR1 is ENHRY and CDR2 is SYGVKD. The CDR3 DNA reads as TGTGCCAGCGGACAGGGGCTCACTGAAGCTTTCTTT. It is translated as CASGQGLTEAFF.

In this sample, this clonotype turned up many times. The genes are TRBV6-2 or TRBV6-3 and TRBJ1-1; D is undetermined. The CDR3 is made up of 12 amino acids. The V end was cut by 5 bases, the J end by 3 bases, with 7 bases between. Germline CDR1 and CDR2: MNHEY and SVGEGT. CDR3 region: CASSTRDTEAFF. The CDR3 DNA reads as TGTGCCAGCAGTACCCGGGACACTGAAGCTTTCTTT.

A note on this clonotype: Possible read error: a much larger clone is one base away. The chain recombines TRBV20-1 with TRBJ2-3; D may be TRBD2 (6 bases). There are 14 residues in the CDR3. CDR1 is DFQATT, CDR2 SNEGSKA, per germline (reference sequence). CDR3 in DNA: TGCGGTGCTAGAGTTGCGGGGCTGGGGGATACGCAGTATTTT. Protein: CGARVAGLGDTQYF.

This clonotype has ten or more counts. The chain recombines TRBV20-1 with TRBJ2-3; no reliable D call. This CDR3 comprises 13 residues. The germline CDR1 and CDR2 sequences are DFQATT and SNEGSKA (reference sequence). V gave up 6 bases and J gave up 2 bases, with 12 bases separating them. CDR3 bases: TGCAGTGCACAGAATCAACCCACAGATACGCAGTATTTT. Translated, it gives CSAQNQPTDTQYF.

This clonotype turned up a few times. The chain joins TRBV12-3 or TRBV12-4 to TRBJ2-1; D might be TRBD1 or TRBD2, each matching 6 bases. With 7 bases removed from V and 10 bases from J, the gap between germline ends came to 20 bases. The CDR3 totals 14 residues. The DNA of the CDR3 is TGTGCCAGCATATATGGGGGGCGATTCGGGGAGCAGTTCTTC. It specifies CASIYGGRFGEQFF.

This clonotype has a count of ten or more. The CDR3 nucleotides are TGTGCCATCAGTGACGTTTGGGGAAATTCACCCCTCCACTTT. Protein sequence: CAISDVWGNSPLHF. The chain couples TRBV10-3 to TRBJ1-6; D call uncertain. Germline loops: CDR1 ENHRY, CDR2 SYGVKD. The V gene lost 3 bases and the J gene lost 7 bases, with 10 bases spanning the gap. This CDR3 has 14 amino acids.

Remarks on this clonotype: Because the CDR3's place on the DNA is in doubt, the DNA is left out and the CDR3 is given as listed by TCRdb. This chain uses TRBV7-5 with TRBJ1-1; the table's D call of TRBD1 was not tested on the DNA. TRBV7-5 is flagged as a pseudogene. The length of the CDR3 is 17 amino acids, counting both ends. The chain's CDR3 is CISVSEASGQMNTEAFF.

The genes are TRBV21-1 and TRBJ2-5; the DNA was not used to check the table's D call, TRBD1. TRBV21-1 is given as a pseudogene. The CDR3 covers 15 residues. CDR3 amino acids: CASSKERQGPETQYF. CDR3 nucleotide sequence: TGTGCCAGCAGCAAAGAACGGCAGGGGCCCGAGACCCAGTACTTC.

In its sample, this clonotype was seen many times. The chain employs TRBV29-1 and TRBJ1-3; tentative D call: TRBD1 (6 bases). V dropped 4 bases and J dropped 0 bases, with 19 bases sitting between them. Germline-derived CDR1 and CDR2 are SQVTM and ANQGSEA. This CDR3 contains 17 residues. The CDR3 DNA reads TGCAGCGTTGTCCGGCAGGGGCCTTCCAGCTCTGGAAACACCATATATTTT. Its protein product is CSVVRQGPSSSGNTIYF. The whole variable domain, filled in from reference TRBV29-1 and TRBJ1-3, reads SAVISQKPSRDICQRGTSLTIQCQVDSQVTMMFWYRQQPGQSLTLIATANQGSEATYESGFVIDKFPISRPNLTFSTLTVSNMSPEDSSIYLCSVVRQGPSSSGNTIYFGEGSWLTVV.

The chain couples TRBV12-3 or TRBV12-4 to TRBJ2-3; 10 bases align to TRBD1. The CDR3 sequence is 14 residues long. Trimming took 6 bases from V and 1 from J; bases not matched to a gene: 1. The CDR3 bases are TGTGCCAGCAGAGGACAGGGGGGCACAGATACGCAGTATTTT. The encoded protein is CASRGQGGTDTQYF.

This clonotype has more than one count but fewer than ten. The chain is built from TRBV6-1 and TRBJ1-6; perhaps TRBD1 as D (5 bases). Germline V CDR1 and CDR2: MNHNS, SASEGT. The CDR3 has 17 amino acids. Trimming left V 5 bases short and J 6 bases short, with 20 bases between. CDR3 DNA: TGTGCCAGCAGTACCCGGGAGGGGAGGTCGTTTAATTCACCCCTCCACTTT. Translating it yields CASSTREGRSFNSPLHF.

This clonotype appeared a few times. This chain links TRBV10-3 with TRBJ2-5; 8 bases are shared with TRBD1. CDR1 ENHRY and CDR2 SYGVKD come from the germline V gene. CDR3 length: 14 amino acids. The junction had 2 bases not matched to a gene; V was cut back by 4 bases and J by 1 base. The CDR3 bases are TGTGCCATCAGTGGAACAGGGGGCCAAGAGACCCAGTACTTC. Translating gives CAISGTGGQETQYF.

The chain uses TRBV28 and TRBJ2-1, with a tentative D call TRBD2 (6 bases). Germline values: CDR1 MDHEN, CDR2 SYDVKM. Trimming took off 5 bases at V and 3 bases at J, with 11 bases between the two ends. The CDR3 has 14 residues. CDR3 in DNA: TGTGCCAGCAGTCAATATAGCGGCTACAATGAGCAGTTCTTC. Translating gives CASSQYSGYNEQFF. The full variable domain, rest sourced from reference TRBV28 and TRBJ2-1, is DVKVTQSSRYLVKRTGEKVFLECVQDMDHENMFWYRQDPGLGLRLIYFSYDVKMKEKGDIPEGYSVSREKKERFSLILESASTNQTSMYLCASSQYSGYNEQFFGPGTRLTVL.

This chain links TRBV6-2 or TRBV6-3 with TRBJ2-7; unclear D gene. This CDR3 region has 15 residues. Trimming stripped 0 bases from V and 3 bases from J, with 12 bases between. CDR1 is MNHEY and CDR2 is SVGEGT in the germline V gene. CDR3 sequence reads: CASSYSKGVRYEQYV. The CDR3 DNA reads TGTGCCAGCAGTTACTCGAAGGGCGTACGCTACGAGCAGTACGTC.

This clonotype was observed a handful of times. V is TRBV7-2 and J is TRBJ2-1; 8 bases align to TRBD2. The CDR3 is made up of 15 amino acids. The germline CDR1 and CDR2 sequences are SGHTA and FQGNSA. Losses at the gene ends were 3 bases for V and 2 bases for J; bases not matched to a gene: 3. The DNA for the CDR3 is TGTGCCAGCAGCTTTAGCGGGACCCCCTACAATGAGCAGTTCTTC. Its translation is CASSFSGTPYNEQFF.

The rearrangement links TRBV20-1 to TRBJ2-3, with TRBD1 as a possible D gene (6 bases). Between the trimmed V and J ends, which lost 5 bases and 3 bases, there was a span of 9 bases. Germline CDR1 reads DFQATT; CDR2 reads SNEGSKA (reference sequence). The CDR3 is 12 residues long. The CDR3 DNA follows: TGCAGTGCTGTACAGGGAACAGATACGCAGTATTTT. It translates to CSAVQGTDTQYF.

This clonotype came up many times. The CDR3 region is CASSPGTLNTEAFF. Written as DNA, the CDR3 is TGTGCCAGCAGCCCAGGGACTTTGAACACTGAAGCTTTCTTT. V usage is TRBV9 and J usage is TRBJ1-1; tentatively, D is TRBD1 (5 bases). The CDR3 spans 14 residues. Germline V gene lookup returns CDR1 SGDLS and CDR2 YYNGEE. The V and J ends lost 4 bases and 0 bases respectively, with 10 bases between them.

This rearrangement joins TRBV7-2 to TRBJ2-1; 9 nucleotides match TRBD2. This CDR3 region has 15 residues. The trim removed 5 bases at V and 10 bases at J, leaving 12 bases unmatched. Per germline, CDR1 SGHTA and CDR2 FQGNSA. The chain's CDR3 is CASSTQRGDHREQFF. The CDR3 DNA sequence: TGTGCCAGCAGCACCCAGCGGGGGGACCATCGGGAGCAGTTCTTC.

This chain joins TRBV20-1 and TRBJ2-2; 8 bases align to TRBD1. Looked up from germline, CDR1 is DFQATT and CDR2 is SNEGSKA (reference sequence). The CDR3 sequence is 15 residues long. J gave up 0 bases and V 5 bases, and 5 bases lay outside the gene matches. This chain's CDR3 is CSAYRGSSNTGELFF. The CDR3, as DNA: TGCAGTGCTTACAGGGGGTCCTCGAACACCGGGGAGCTGTTTTTT.

This chain joins TRBV6-1 and TRBJ1-1; TRBD1 matches 9 bases. CDR1 and CDR2 (germline): MNHNS, SASEGT. This CDR3 comprises 14 residues. Trimming at V came to 7 bases and at J to 4 bases, leaving 7 bases not matched to a gene. CDR3 in amino acids: CASKTGGVSTEAFF. The CDR3 DNA is TGTGCCAGCAAAACAGGGGGCGTGAGCACTGAAGCTTTCTTT.

V and J are TRBV20-1 and TRBJ2-1, with TRBD2 matching 9 bases. Germline CDR1 DFQATT, CDR2 SNEGSKA (reference sequence). The CDR3 spans 14 residues. Trimming at V came to 6 bases and at J to 8 bases, leaving 11 bases not matched to a gene. CDR3 bases: TGCAGTGCAACCGCGGGGGGGCGAATCGATGAGCAGTTCTTC. It translates to CSATAGGRIDEQFF.

This clonotype was counted ten times or more. This chain links TRBV13 with TRBJ1-3; D uncertain. Germline V gene lookup returns CDR1 PRHDT and CDR2 FYEKMQ (reference sequence). V was trimmed by 1 base and J by 9 bases, leaving 10 bases between them. The CDR3 is 13 residues long. DNA of the CDR3: TGTGCCAGCAGCTTAGAAGGGCACAGCACCATATATTTT. This translates into CASSLEGHSTIYF.

The chain employs TRBV5-1 and TRBJ2-7; D is unclear. The CDR3 contains 14 residues. The V and J ends lost 0 bases and 0 bases respectively, with 7 bases between them. Germline lookup yields CDR1 SGHRS and CDR2 YFSETQ. The CDR3 coding sequence is TGCGCCAGCAGCTTGGTCGGCGGCTCCTACGAGCAGTACGTC. Its translation: CASSLVGGSYEQYV.